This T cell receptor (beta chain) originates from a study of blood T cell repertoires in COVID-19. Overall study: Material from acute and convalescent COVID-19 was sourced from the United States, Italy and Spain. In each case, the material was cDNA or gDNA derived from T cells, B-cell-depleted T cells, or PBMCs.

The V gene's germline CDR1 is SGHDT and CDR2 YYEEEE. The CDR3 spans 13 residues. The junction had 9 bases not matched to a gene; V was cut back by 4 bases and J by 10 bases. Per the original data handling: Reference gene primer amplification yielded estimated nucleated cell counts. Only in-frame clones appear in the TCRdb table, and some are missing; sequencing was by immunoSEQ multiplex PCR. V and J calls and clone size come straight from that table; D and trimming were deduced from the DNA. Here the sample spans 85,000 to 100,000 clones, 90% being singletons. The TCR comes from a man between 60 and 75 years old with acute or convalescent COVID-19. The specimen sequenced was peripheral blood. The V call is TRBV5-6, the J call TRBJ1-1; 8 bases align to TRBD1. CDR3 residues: CASSTFDRGGAFF. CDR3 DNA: TGTGCCAGCAGCACTTTTGACAGGGGTGGAGCTTTCTTT. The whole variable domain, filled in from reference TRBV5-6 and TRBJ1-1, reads DAGVTQSPTHLIKTRGQQVTLRCSPKSGHDTVSWYQQALGQGPQFIFQYYEEEERQRGNFPDRFSGHQFPNYSSELNVNALLLGDSALYLCASSTFDRGGAFFGQGTRLTVV.